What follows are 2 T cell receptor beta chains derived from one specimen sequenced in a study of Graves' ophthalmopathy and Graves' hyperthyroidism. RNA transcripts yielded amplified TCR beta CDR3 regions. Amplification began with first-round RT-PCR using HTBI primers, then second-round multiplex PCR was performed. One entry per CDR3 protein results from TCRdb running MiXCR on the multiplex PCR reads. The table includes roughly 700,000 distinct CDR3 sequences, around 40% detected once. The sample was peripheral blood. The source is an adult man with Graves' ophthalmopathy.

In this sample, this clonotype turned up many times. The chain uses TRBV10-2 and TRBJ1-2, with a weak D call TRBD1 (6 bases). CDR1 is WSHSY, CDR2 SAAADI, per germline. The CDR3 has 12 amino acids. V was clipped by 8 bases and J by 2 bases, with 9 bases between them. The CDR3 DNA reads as TGCGCCAGCGGAGGGGGAAACTATGGCTACACCTTC. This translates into CASGGGNYGYTF.

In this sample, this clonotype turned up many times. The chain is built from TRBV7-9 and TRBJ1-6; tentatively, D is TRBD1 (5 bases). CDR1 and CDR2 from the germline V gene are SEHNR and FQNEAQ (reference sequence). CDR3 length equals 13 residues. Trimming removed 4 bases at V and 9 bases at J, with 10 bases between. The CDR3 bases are TGTGCCAGCAGCTCATCCGGGGGTTCACCCCTCCACTTT. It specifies CASSSSGGSPLHF.